This TCR beta chain was found in a study of T cells in Graves' hyperthyroidism and ophthalmopathy. Trimming stripped 4 bases from V and 6 bases from J, with 10 bases between. CDR1 is SGHTA and CDR2 is FQGNSA in the germline V gene. The CDR3 is 14 amino acids. Pregnant or lactating patients were excluded, as were those with uncontrolled infection or other autoimmune disease. Fresh peripheral blood, 7.5 to 10 ml of it, supplied the PBMCs. RNA transcripts provided the source from which TCR beta CDR3 regions were amplified. The study used the HTBI primer set for a first-round RT-PCR of the TCR CDR3. TCRdb reprocessed the multiplex PCR reads with MiXCR, giving one entry per CDR3 protein. Counted here are 330,000 or so distinct CDR3 sequences, around 20% occurring once; the ten biggest clones make up less than 40%.

The V gene is TRBV7-2, the J gene TRBJ1-6; D gene ambiguous. This clonotype was sampled from a man aged 50 to 59 with Graves' ophthalmopathy. Sequencing input: blood. The CDR3 is CASSSPGFNSPLHF. The CDR3 DNA reads as TGTGCCAGCAGCTCGCCGGGATTTAATTCACCCCTCCACTTT.